This T cell receptor (beta chain) was captured in a study of blood T cell repertoires in COVID-19. V gave up 0 bases and J gave up 2 bases; unmatched junction bases: 5. The CDR3 runs to 16 residues. The assay was immunoSEQ multiplex PCR, and TCRdb's table has in-frame clones only and misses some. Of approximately 28,000 clones listed, 65% to 85% are singletons. This chain links TRBV23-1 with TRBJ2-5; 8 bases align to TRBD1. TRBV23-1 is an ORF for which the function is uncertain. The source of this sequence is a woman aged 60-70 years with acute or convalescent COVID-19. What was sequenced was peripheral blood. The DNA of the CDR3 is TGCGCCAGCAGTCAATCGGACAGGGTATCACAAGAGACCCAGTACTTC. Translated, it gives CASSQSDRVSQETQYF.